These 13 T cell receptor beta chains share one sample of origin, sequenced in a study of blood T cell repertoires in COVID-19. Data came from immunoSEQ multiplex PCR; TCRdb stores just in-frame clones and leaves some out. The table includes about 320,000 clones, roughly 83% detected once. Sample: peripheral blood. The receptors originated from a woman aged 50 to 60 with acute or convalescent COVID-19.

This sequence joins TRBV6-5 and TRBJ1-1; tentative D call: TRBD1 (6 bases). Between the trimmed V and J ends, which lost 10 bases and 0 bases, there was a span of 12 bases. CDR1 is MNHEY, CDR2 SVGAGI, per germline. The CDR3 extends over 13 amino acids. CDR3 nucleotide sequence: TGTGCCACCACGACAGGAATGAACACTGAAGCTTTCTTT. This sequence encodes CATTTGMNTEAFF.

The chain has TRBV3-1 (or the pseudogene TRBV3-2) and TRBJ1-5; D possibly corresponds to TRBD1 (6 bases). This CDR3 region has 13 residues. CDR1 LGHDT and CDR2 YNNKEL come from the germline V gene (reference sequence). V was clipped by 2 bases and J by 4 bases, with 6 bases between them. The CDR3 loop is CASSQQGNQPQHF. In DNA, the CDR3 is TGTGCCAGCAGCCAACAGGGGAATCAGCCCCAGCATTTT.

The chain has TRBV7-6 and TRBJ2-1; D is undetermined. The ends were cut back, 0 bases at V and 7 bases at J, with 19 bases in the middle. The CDR3 contains 17 residues. Looked up from germline, CDR1 is SGHVS and CDR2 is FNYEAQ. In DNA, the CDR3 is TGTGCCAGCAGCTTAGCGTCCGGCGGAGCCTCCTCAAATGAGCAGTTCTTC. It yields the protein CASSLASGGASSNEQFF. Full variable domain (outside the CDR3, taken from reference TRBV7-6 and TRBJ2-1): GAGVSQSPRYKVTKRGQDVALRCDPISGHVSLYWYRQALGQGPEFLTYFNYEAQQDKSGLPNDRFSAERPEGSISTLTIQRTEQRDSAMYRCASSLASGGASSNEQFFGPGTRLTVL.

This rearrangement joins TRBV29-1 to TRBJ2-1; 7 bases are a match to TRBD2. The germline gives CDR1 SQVTM, CDR2 ANQGSEA. This CDR3 region has 14 residues. The V segment lost 7 bases and the J segment 7 bases; nucleotides outside the gene matches: 13. The CDR3 protein is CSGGGFNPGNEQFF. DNA of the CDR3: TGCAGCGGGGGGGGGTTTAACCCAGGGAATGAGCAGTTCTTC.

V and J are TRBV7-2 and TRBJ2-3; TRBD2 matches at 7 bases. V gave up 3 bases and J gave up 5 bases; unmatched junction bases: 8. Germline V gene lookup returns CDR1 SGHTA and CDR2 FQGNSA. CDR3 length: 15 residues. DNA of the CDR3: TGTGCCAGCAGCTTGGGTGGGAGGGATATAGATACGCAGTATTTT. This encodes CASSLGGRDIDTQYF.

In its sample, this clone was seen once. V usage is TRBV11-2 and J usage is TRBJ2-3; 13 bases match TRBD2. The J segment lost 6 bases and the V segment lost 5 bases, leaving 8 bases of the junction unmatched. This CDR3 contains 16 residues. Germline CDR1 and CDR2: SGHAT and FQNNGV. CDR3 protein: CASSRGLAGALDTQYF. In DNA form, the CDR3 reads TGTGCCAGCAGCCGTGGACTAGCGGGAGCGTTGGATACGCAGTATTTT.

This clone was seen only a few times. V and J are TRBV14 and TRBJ1-6; TRBD1 is a possible D gene (5 bases). The germline V gene encodes CDR1 SGHDN and CDR2 FVKESK. V dropped 0 bases and J dropped 6 bases, with 12 bases sitting between them. The CDR3 has 16 amino acids. The CDR3 coding sequence is TGTGCCAGCAGCCAAGAGGGGGGGGTGTTTAATTCACCCCTCCACTTT. It specifies CASSQEGGVFNSPLHF.

This chain links TRBV19 with TRBJ1-5, with TRBD1 as a possible D gene (6 bases). Germline V lookup: CDR1 LNHDA, CDR2 SQIVND (reference sequence). V was trimmed by 4 bases and J by 6 bases, leaving 10 bases between them. The CDR3 consists of 13 residues. The CDR3 protein is CASSTQTGQPQHF. The CDR3, as DNA: TGTGCCAGTAGTACCCAGACAGGTCAGCCCCAGCATTTT.

The V and J genes are TRBV6-2 or TRBV6-3 and TRBJ2-7; no clear D. CDR3 size: 13 residues. Germline V gives CDR1 MNHEY, CDR2 SVGEGT. Trimming removed 2 bases from V and 3 bases from J, with 8 bases in between. CDR3 DNA sequence: TGTGCCAGCAGTTACGGCAGGAACTACGAGCAGTACTTC. Its translation: CASSYGRNYEQYF.

V is TRBV6-5 and J is TRBJ2-5; weak D call: TRBD2 (5 bases). The CDR3 totals 13 residues. Trimming took 2 bases from V and 3 from J, leaving 7 bases between them. Germline CDR1 and CDR2: MNHEY and SVGAGI. For the CDR3, the DNA is TGTGCCAGCAGTTACGGGAGCAAAGAGACCCAGTACTTC. Translated: CASSYGSKETQYF.

This chain connects TRBV28 to TRBJ1-1; D is uncertain. CDR3 length: 10 amino acids. V was cut by 8 bases and J by 3 bases, with 4 bases left in between. Germline V gene data show CDR1 as MDHEN and CDR2 as SYDVKM. The CDR3 is CASAYTEAFF. The CDR3 bases are TGTGCCAGCGCGTACACTGAAGCTTTCTTT.

This chain joins TRBV28 and TRBJ1-5; 9 nucleotides align to TRBD1. The CDR3 is 18 residues long. The J segment lost 0 bases and the V segment lost 6 bases, leaving 12 bases of the junction unmatched. Looked up from germline, CDR1 is MDHEN and CDR2 is SYDVKM. The CDR3 here is CASSRDRGTSNSNQPQHF. CDR3 nucleotides: TGTGCCAGCAGCAGAGACAGGGGGACTTCAAATAGCAATCAGCCCCAGCATTTT.

The rearrangement links TRBV11-3 to TRBJ2-2, with D possibly TRBD1 on 5 matching bases. The ends were cut back, 0 bases at V and 5 bases at J, with 10 bases in the middle. The CDR3 length is 15 residues. Per the germline V gene, CDR1 is SGHNT and CDR2 is YENEEA. CDR3 DNA: TGTGCCAGCAGCTTAGAATTCCAGGGAACCGGGGAGCTGTTTTTT. This codes for CASSLEFQGTGELFF.